Listed below are T cell receptor beta chains from one sample, sequenced in a study of radiotherapy plus CTLA-4 blockade in lung cancer. Libraries were prepared by immunoSEQ multiplex PCR; TCRdb keeps only in-frame clonotypes and omits some of them. The sample has 83,000 or so clones, 75% to 90% seen once. Source: peripheral blood, taken from a patient treated with radiotherapy plus ipilimumab. These receptors were collected from a human donor with non-small cell lung cancer who had stable disease on radiotherapy plus ipilimumab. CDR3s include the opening cysteine and the closing phenylalanine or tryptophan. The order of the fields is V gene, D gene, J gene, clone size, CDR3 protein, CDR3 DNA. D genes are given only for firm matches. Only part of the rows carry a size: once, few, many, or a class if the clone is expanded.

TRBV4-2,NA,TRBJ1-1,NA,CASSQDAGQNTEAFF,TGTGCCAGCAGCCAAGATGCAGGGCAGAACACTGAAGCTTTCTTT
TRBV28,TRBD1,TRBJ1-3,few,CASSVSTGSGNTIYF,TGTGCCAGCAGTGTCTCGACAGGGTCAGGAAACACCATATATTTT
TRBV19,NA,TRBJ2-7,few,CASTTERGYEQYF,TGTGCCAGTACCACTGAGAGGGGCTACGAGCAGTACTTC
TRBV5-8,TRBD1,TRBJ2-4,NA,CASHRTGTKNIQYF,TGTGCCAGCCATAGGACAGGAACCAAAAACATTCAGTACTTC
TRBV6-1,NA,TRBJ2-7,NA,CASSENQGTRRYKQYF,TGTGCCAGCAGTGAGAACCAGGGGACTCGGAGGTACAAGCAGTACTTC
TRBV2,NA,TRBJ2-7,NA,CASRERDEQYF,TGTGCCAGCAGGGAGAGGGACGAGCAGTACTTC
TRBV29-1,NA,TRBJ2-3,NA,CSVAGPSADTQYF,TGCAGCGTTGCAGGACCATCAGCAGATACGCAGTATTTT
TRBV7-8,NA,TRBJ1-5,NA,CASSLDGTWGAQHF,TGTGCCAGCAGTCTGGACGGCACCTGGGGGGCCCAGCATTTT
TRBV5-8,NA,TRBJ1-6,NA,CASSLEAGERSPLHF,TGTGCCAGCAGCTTGGAAGCAGGGGAGCGTTCACCCCTCCACTTT
TRBV19,NA,TRBJ2-1,once,CASSSVWEQFF,TGTGCCAGTAGTAGTGTGTGGGAGCAGTTCTTC
TRBV19,TRBD1,TRBJ1-4,NA,CASSMATGANEKLFF,TGTGCCAGTAGTATGGCAACAGGGGCTAATGAAAAACTGTTTTTT
TRBV9,NA,TRBJ2-5,NA,CASSASGLVPQETQYF,TGTGCCAGCAGCGCTTCAGGGTTAGTGCCCCAAGAGACCCAGTACTTC
TRBV10-3,NA,TRBJ1-5,few,CAISESNGNQPQHF,TGTGCCATCAGTGAGTCGAACGGCAATCAGCCCCAGCATTTT
TRBV19,TRBD1,TRBJ1-5,NA,CASSIGDSRNQPQHF,TGTGCCAGTAGCATAGGGGACAGTCGCAATCAGCCCCAGCATTTT
TRBV6-1,TRBD1,TRBJ1-6,NA,CASSPDRGPNSPLHF,TGTGCCAGCAGTCCCGACAGGGGCCCTAATTCACCCCTCCACTTT
TRBV30,TRBD1,TRBJ1-1,NA,CACRGTENTEAFF,TGTGCCTGCCGGGGGACAGAGAACACTGAAGCTTTCTTT
TRBV7-9,NA,TRBJ2-7,NA,CASRGSSYEQYF,TGTGCCAGCCGAGGCTCCTCCTACGAGCAGTACTTC
TRBV27,NA,TRBJ1-6,NA,CASSLYGESYNSPLHF,TGTGCCAGCAGTTTATACGGGGAATCCTATAATTCACCCCTCCACTTT
TRBV7-8,TRBD1,TRBJ1-5,NA,CASSLNRGGNQPQHF,TGTGCCAGCAGCTTGAACAGGGGGGGCAATCAGCCCCAGCATTTT
TRBV27,NA,TRBJ1-2,NA,CASSRGTVGGIYGYTF,TGTGCCAGCAGCCGAGGGACGGTAGGAGGGATCTATGGCTACACCTTC
TRBV21-1,NA,TRBJ1-4,NA,CASSQQEGLNEKLFF,TGTGCCAGCAGCCAACAGGAGGGACTAAATGAAAAACTGTTTTTT
TRBV7-9,NA,TRBJ2-7,NA,CASSLVLAEQYF,TGTGCCAGCAGCTTAGTTCTAGCGGAGCAGTACTTC
TRBV18,TRBD1,TRBJ1-4,NA,CASSRQGARPNEKLFF,TGTGCCAGCTCCCGACAGGGGGCTCGGCCTAATGAAAAACTGTTTTTT
TRBV10-3,NA,TRBJ1-2,NA,CAISEFNYGYTF,TGTGCCATCAGTGAGTTCAACTATGGCTACACCTTC
TRBV5-1,NA,TRBJ1-6,NA,CASSPAGRGWDSPLHF,TGCGCCAGCAGCCCCGCCGGGAGGGGCTGGGATTCACCCCTCCACTTT
TRBV4-1,TRBD1,TRBJ1-1,NA,CASSRQGRTNTEAFF,TGCGCCAGCAGCCGACAGGGGAGGACGAACACTGAAGCTTTCTTT
TRBV18,NA,TRBJ2-5,once,CASSPGRRQETQYF,TGTGCCAGCTCACCAGGACGGCGCCAAGAGACCCAGTACTTC
TRBV10-1,NA,TRBJ2-1,NA,CASSESVGGHQFF,TGCGCCAGCAGTGAGTCGGTGGGGGGGCATCAGTTCTTC
TRBV5-1,TRBD1,TRBJ2-1,NA,CASSYDRADYNEQFF,TGCGCCAGCAGCTACGACAGGGCTGACTACAATGAGCAGTTCTTC
TRBV29-1,NA,TRBJ2-3,NA,CSVDELDTQYF,TGCAGCGTTGACGAACTAGATACGCAGTATTTT
TRBV30,TRBD1,TRBJ1-5,NA,CAWSRDRVGNSNQPQHF,TGTGCCTGGAGTCGGGACAGGGTCGGGAATAGCAATCAGCCCCAGCATTTT
TRBV28,TRBD1,TRBJ2-7,NA,CASRWDRGNPYEQYF,TGTGCCAGCAGGTGGGACAGGGGAAACCCCTACGAGCAGTACTTC
TRBV28,NA,TRBJ2-7,NA,CASSFPPREPHYEQYF,TGTGCCAGCAGTTTCCCCCCACGGGAGCCACACTACGAGCAGTACTTC
TRBV25-1,NA,TRBJ1-5,few,CASSVTGIHQPQHF,TGTGCCAGCAGTGTGACAGGTATCCACCAGCCCCAGCATTTT
TRBV23-1,TRBD1,TRBJ2-4,NA,CASSQGHRGPAKNIQYF,TGCGCCAGCAGTCAAGGGCACAGGGGGCCAGCCAAAAACATTCAGTACTTC
TRBV29-1,TRBD1,TRBJ1-4,NA,CSVIQGASEKLFF,TGCAGCGTTATCCAGGGGGCTTCTGAAAAACTGTTTTTT
TRBV19,TRBD2,TRBJ2-2,few,CASSSGTSRAGELFF,TGTGCCAGTAGTAGTGGGACTAGTCGGGCCGGGGAGCTGTTTTTT
TRBV7-8,NA,TRBJ1-3,NA,CASSYLGDPGNTIYF,TGTGCCAGCAGCTACCTCGGGGACCCTGGAAACACCATATATTTT
TRBV27,TRBD2,TRBJ2-5,NA,CASSSPPAGGGETQYF,TGTGCCAGCAGTTCCCCGCCAGCGGGGGGCGGGGAGACCCAGTACTTC
TRBV29-1,NA,TRBJ2-2,NA,CSVTEGTGELFF,TGCAGCGTCACAGAGGGCACCGGGGAGCTGTTTTTT
TRBV27,TRBD1,TRBJ1-5,NA,CASSPKGASRPQHF,TGTGCCAGCAGCCCAAAGGGGGCGTCTCGGCCCCAGCATTTT
TRBV25-1,TRBD1,TRBJ1-6,NA,CASSTGANSPLHF,TGTGCCAGCAGCACAGGGGCTAATTCACCCCTCCACTTT
TRBV7-6,TRBD2,TRBJ2-3,once,CASTKLAGRGTDTQYF,TGTGCCAGCACCAAACTAGCGGGGAGGGGGACAGATACGCAGTATTTT
TRBV7-3,TRBD1,TRBJ1-5,NA,CASRFEGTGEYSNQPQHF,TGTGCCAGCAGATTTGAGGGGACAGGGGAATATAGCAATCAGCCCCAGCATTTT
TRBV5-1,TRBD1,TRBJ2-3,NA,CASGFGTGGDTQYF,TGCGCCAGCGGCTTCGGGACAGGCGGCGATACGCAGTATTTT
TRBV21-1,NA,TRBJ2-1,NA,CASSKFPPGAGGGPYNEQFF,TGTGCCAGCAGCAAATTCCCTCCCGGGGCCGGCGGGGGCCCCTACAATGAGCAGTTCTTC